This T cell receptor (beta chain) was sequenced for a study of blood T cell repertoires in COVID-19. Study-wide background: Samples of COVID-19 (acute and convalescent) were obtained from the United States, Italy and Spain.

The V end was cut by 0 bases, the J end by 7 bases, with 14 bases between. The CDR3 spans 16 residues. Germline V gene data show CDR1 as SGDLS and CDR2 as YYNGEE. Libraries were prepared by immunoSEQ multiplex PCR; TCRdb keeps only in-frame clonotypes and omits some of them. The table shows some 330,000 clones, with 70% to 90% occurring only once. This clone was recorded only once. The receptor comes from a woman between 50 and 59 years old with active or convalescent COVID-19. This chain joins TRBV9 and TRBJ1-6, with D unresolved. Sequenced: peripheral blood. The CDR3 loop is CASSVEPLRENSPLHF. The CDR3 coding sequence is TGTGCCAGCAGCGTAGAACCCCTCCGAGAGAATTCACCCCTCCACTTT.